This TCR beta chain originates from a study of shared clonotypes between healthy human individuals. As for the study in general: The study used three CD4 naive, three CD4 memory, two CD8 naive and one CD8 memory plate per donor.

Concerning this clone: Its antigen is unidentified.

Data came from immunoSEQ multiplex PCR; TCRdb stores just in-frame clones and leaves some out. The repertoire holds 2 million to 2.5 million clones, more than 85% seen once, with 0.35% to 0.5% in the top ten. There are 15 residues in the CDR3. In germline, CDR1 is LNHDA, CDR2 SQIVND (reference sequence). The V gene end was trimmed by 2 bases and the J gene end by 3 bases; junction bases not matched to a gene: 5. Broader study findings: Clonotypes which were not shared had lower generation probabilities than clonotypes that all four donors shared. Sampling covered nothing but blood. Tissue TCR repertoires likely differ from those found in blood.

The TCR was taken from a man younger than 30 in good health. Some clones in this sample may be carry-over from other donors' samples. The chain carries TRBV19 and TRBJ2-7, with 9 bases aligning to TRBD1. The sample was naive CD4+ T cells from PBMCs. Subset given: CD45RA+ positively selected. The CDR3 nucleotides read TGTGCCAGTAGTATACCGGGACAGGGTTTCTACGAGCAGTACTTC. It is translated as CASSIPGQGFYEQYF.